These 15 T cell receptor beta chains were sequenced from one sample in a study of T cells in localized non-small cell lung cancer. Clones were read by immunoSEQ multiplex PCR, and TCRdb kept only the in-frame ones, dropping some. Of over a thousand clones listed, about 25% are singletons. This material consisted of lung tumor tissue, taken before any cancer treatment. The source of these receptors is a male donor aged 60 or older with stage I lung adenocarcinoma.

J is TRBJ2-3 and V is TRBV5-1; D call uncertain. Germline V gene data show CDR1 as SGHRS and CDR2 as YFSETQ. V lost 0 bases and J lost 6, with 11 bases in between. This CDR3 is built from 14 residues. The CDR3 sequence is CASSLDPADDTQYF. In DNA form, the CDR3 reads TGCGCCAGCAGCTTGGACCCCGCGGACGATACGCAGTATTTT.

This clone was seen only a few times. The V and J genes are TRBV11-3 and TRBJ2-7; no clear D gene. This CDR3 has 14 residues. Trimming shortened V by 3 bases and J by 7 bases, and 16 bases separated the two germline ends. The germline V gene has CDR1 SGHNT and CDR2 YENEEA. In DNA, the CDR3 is TGTGCCAGCAGCTTTGGCGGAGTTGGGTGGGAGCAGTACTTC. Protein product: CASSFGGVGWEQYF.

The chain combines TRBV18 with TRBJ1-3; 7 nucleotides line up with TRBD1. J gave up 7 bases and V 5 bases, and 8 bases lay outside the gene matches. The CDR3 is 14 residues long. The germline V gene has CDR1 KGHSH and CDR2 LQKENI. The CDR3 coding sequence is TGTGCCAGCTCATCCCGACAGGGAGGGAACACCATATATTTT. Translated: CASSSRQGGNTIYF.

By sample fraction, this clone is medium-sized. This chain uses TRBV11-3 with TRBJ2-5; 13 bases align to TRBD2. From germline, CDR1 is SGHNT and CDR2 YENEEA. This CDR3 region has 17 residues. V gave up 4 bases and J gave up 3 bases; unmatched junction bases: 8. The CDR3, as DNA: TGTGCCAGCAGCTCCAGGACGGGACTAGCGGGGAAAGAGACCCAGTACTTC. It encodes CASSSRTGLAGKETQYF.

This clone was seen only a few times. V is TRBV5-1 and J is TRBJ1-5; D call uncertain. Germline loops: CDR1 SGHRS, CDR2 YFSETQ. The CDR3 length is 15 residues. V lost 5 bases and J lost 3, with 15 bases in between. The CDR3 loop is CASSPDGYNNQPQHF. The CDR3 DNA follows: TGCGCCAGCAGTCCCGACGGATATAACAATCAGCCCCAGCATTTT.

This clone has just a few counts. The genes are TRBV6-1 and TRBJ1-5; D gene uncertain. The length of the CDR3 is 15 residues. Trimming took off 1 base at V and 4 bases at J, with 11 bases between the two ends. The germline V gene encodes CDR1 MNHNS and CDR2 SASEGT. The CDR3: CASSEERVGNQPQHF. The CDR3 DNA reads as TGTGCCAGCAGTGAAGAAAGGGTGGGGAATCAGCCCCAGCATTTT.

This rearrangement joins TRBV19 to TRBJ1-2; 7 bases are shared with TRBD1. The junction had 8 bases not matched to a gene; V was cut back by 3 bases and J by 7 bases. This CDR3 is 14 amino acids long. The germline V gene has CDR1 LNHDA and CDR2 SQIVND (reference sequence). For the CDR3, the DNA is TGTGCCAGTAGTATCGGCGAGGGGGCGCGTGGCTACACCTTC. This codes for CASSIGEGARGYTF.

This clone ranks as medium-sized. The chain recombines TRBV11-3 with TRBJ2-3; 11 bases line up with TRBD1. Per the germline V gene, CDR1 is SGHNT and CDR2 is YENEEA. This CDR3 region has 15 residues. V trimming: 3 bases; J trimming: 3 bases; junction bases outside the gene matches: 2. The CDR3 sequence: CASSFGQGATDTQYF. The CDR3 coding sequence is TGTGCCAGCAGCTTCGGACAGGGGGCAACAGATACGCAGTATTTT.

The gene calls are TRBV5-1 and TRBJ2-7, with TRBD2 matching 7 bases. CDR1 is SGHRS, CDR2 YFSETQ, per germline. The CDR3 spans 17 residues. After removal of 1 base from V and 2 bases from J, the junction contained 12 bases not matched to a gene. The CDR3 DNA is TGCGCCAGCAGCTTGACGGGACCATCTAGCGGTGCCTACGAGCAGTACTTC. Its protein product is CASSLTGPSSGAYEQYF. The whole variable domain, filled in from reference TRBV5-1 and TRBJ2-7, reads KAGVTQTPRYLIKTRGQQVTLSCSPISGHRSVSWYQQTPGQGLQFLFEYFSETQRNKGNFPGRFSGRQFSNSRSEMNVSTLELGDSALYLCASSLTGPSSGAYEQYFGPGTRLTVT.

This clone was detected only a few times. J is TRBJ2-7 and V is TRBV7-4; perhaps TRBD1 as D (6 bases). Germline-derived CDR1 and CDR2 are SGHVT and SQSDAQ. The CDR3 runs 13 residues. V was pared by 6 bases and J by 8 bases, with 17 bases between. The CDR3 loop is CASSLDSPGKQYF. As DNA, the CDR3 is TGTGCCAGCAGTTTGGACAGCCCTGGCAAGCAGTACTTC.

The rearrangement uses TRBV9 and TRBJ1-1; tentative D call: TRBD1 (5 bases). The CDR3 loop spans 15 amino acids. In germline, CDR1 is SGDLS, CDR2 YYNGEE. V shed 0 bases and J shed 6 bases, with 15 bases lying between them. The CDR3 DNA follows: TGTGCCAGCAGCGTAGCTCCGGCGAGGGACGCTGAAGCTTTCTTT. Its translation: CASSVAPARDAEAFF. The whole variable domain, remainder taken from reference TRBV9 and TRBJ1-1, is DSGVTQTPKHLITATGQRVTLRCSPRSGDLSVYWYQQSLDQGLQFLIQYYNGEERAKGNILERFSAQQFPDLHSELNLSSLELGDSALYFCASSVAPARDAEAFFGQGTRLTVV.

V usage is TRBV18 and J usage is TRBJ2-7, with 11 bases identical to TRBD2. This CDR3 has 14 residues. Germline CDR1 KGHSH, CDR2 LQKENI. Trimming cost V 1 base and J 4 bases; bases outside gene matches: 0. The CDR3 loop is CASSPLAGGYEQYF. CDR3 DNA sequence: TGTGCCAGCTCACCACTAGCGGGAGGGTACGAGCAGTACTTC.

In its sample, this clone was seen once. The CDR3 DNA follows: TGTGCCTGGAGTTCGACCCCCATGGGGTATACGCAGTATTTT. It is translated as CAWSSTPMGYTQYF. J is TRBJ2-3 and V is TRBV30; D ambiguous. The V end was cut by 2 bases, the J end by 7 bases, with 16 bases between. The V gene's germline CDR1 is GTSNPN and CDR2 SVGIG (reference sequence). The CDR3 has 14 residues.

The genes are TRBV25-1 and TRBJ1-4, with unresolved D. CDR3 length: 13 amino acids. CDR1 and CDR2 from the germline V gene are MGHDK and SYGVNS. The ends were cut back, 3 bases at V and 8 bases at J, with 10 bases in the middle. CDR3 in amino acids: CASSDSTREKLFF. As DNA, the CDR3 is TGTGCCAGCAGTGATTCGACACGGGAAAAACTGTTTTTT.

CDR3 residues: CASSPPTTRDTQYF. In DNA form, the CDR3 reads TGTGCCAGCTCACCACCGACCACGCGGGATACGCAGTATTTT. This chain connects TRBV18 to TRBJ2-3, with unresolved D. In germline, CDR1 is KGHSH, CDR2 LQKENI. V shed 0 bases and J shed 6 bases, with 10 bases lying between them. The CDR3 consists of 14 residues.